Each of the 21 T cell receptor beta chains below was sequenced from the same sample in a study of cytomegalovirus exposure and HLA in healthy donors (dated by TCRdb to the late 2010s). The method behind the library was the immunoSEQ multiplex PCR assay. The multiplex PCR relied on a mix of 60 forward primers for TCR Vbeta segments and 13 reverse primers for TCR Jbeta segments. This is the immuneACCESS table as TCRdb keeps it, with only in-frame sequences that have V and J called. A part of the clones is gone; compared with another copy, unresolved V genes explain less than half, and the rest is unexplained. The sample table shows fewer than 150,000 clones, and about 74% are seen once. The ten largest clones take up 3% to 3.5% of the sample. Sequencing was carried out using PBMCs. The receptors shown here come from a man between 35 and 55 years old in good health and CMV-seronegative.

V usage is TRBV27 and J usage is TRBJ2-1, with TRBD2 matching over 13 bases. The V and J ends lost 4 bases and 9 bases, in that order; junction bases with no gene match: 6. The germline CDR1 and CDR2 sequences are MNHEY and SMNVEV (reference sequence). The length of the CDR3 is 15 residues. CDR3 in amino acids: CASSSGLAGAGEQFF. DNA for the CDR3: TGTGCCAGCAGTTCCGGACTAGCGGGAGCCGGTGAGCAGTTCTTC.

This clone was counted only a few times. The DNA for the CDR3 is TGTGCCAGCAGCGTGACGCCAGAAAGAGGGGGCAACTATGGCTACACCTTC. Amino acids: CASSVTPERGGNYGYTF. The chain recombines TRBV21-1 with TRBJ1-2; the tabulated D call, TRBD1, remains unverified against the DNA. TRBV21-1 is deemed a pseudogene. CDR3 length equals 17 residues.

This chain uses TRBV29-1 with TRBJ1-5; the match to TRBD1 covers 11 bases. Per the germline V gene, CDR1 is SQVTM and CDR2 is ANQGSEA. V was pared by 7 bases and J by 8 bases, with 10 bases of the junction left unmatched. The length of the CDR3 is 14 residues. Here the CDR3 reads CSATGTGGWEPQHF. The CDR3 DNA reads TGCAGCGCAACCGGGACAGGGGGGTGGGAGCCCCAGCATTTT.

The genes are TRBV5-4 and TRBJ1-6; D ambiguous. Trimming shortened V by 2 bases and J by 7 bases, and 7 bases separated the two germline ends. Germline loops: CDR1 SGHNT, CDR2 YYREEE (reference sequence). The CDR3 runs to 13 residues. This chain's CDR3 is CASSLAGNSPLHF. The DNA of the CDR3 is TGTGCCAGCAGCTTAGCGGGGAATTCACCCCTCCACTTT.

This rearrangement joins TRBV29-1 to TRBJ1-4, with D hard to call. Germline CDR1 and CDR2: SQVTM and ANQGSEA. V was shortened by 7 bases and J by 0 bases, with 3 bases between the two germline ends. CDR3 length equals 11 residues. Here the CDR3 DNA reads TGCAGCGCCGCAACTAATGAAAAACTGTTTTTT. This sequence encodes CSAATNEKLFF.

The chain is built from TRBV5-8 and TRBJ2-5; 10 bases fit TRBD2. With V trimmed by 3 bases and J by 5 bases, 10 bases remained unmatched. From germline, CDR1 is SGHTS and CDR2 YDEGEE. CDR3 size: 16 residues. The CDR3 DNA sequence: TGTGCCAGCAGCTCATGGACTAGCGGAGAGGGGGAGACCCAGTACTTC. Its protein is CASSSWTSGEGETQYF. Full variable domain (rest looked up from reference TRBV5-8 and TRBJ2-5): EAGVTQSPTHLIKTRGQQATLRCSPISGHTSVYWYQQALGLGLQFLLWYDEGEERNRGNFPPRFSGRQFPNYSSELNVNALELEDSALYLCASSSWTSGEGETQYFGPGTRLLVL.

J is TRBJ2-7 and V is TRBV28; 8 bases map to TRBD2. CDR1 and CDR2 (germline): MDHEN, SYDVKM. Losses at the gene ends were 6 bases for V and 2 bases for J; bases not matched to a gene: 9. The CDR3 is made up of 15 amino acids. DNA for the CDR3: TGTGCCAGCAGACTTAGCGGGGAGGGGACCTACGAGCAGTACTTC. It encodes CASRLSGEGTYEQYF.

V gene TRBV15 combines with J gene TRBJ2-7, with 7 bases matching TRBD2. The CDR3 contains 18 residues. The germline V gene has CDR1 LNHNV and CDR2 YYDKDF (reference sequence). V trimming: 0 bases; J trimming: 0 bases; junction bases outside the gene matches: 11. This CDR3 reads CATSRDWGEGQSSYEQYF. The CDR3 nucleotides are TGTGCCACCAGCAGAGATTGGGGGGAGGGGCAGAGCTCCTACGAGCAGTACTTC. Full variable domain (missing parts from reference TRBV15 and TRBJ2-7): DAMVIQNPRYQVTQFGKPVTLSCSQTLNHNVMYWYQQKSSQAPKLLFHYYDKDFNNEADTPDNFQSRRPNTSFCFLDIRSPGLGDTAMYLCATSRDWGEGQSSYEQYFGPGTRLTVT.

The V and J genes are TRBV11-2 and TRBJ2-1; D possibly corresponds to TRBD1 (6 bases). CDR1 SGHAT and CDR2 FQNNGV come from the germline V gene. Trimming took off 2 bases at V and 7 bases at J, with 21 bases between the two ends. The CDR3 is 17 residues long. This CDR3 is CASSLIGQSVVSNEQFF. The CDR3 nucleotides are TGTGCCAGCAGCTTAATCGGACAGAGTGTCGTGAGTAATGAGCAGTTCTTC. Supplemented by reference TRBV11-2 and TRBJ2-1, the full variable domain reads EAGVAQSPRYKIIEKRQSVAFWCNPISGHATLYWYQQILGQGPKLLIQFQNNGVVDDSQLPKDRFSAERLKGVDSTLKIQPAKLEDSAVYLCASSLIGQSVVSNEQFFGPGTRLTVL.

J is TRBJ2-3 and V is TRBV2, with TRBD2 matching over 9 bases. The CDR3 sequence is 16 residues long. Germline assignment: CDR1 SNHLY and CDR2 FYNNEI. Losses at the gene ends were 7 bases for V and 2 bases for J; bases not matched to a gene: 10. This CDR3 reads CASKNLAGFNTDTQYF. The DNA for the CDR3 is TGTGCCAGCAAGAACCTAGCGGGGTTCAACACAGATACGCAGTATTTT.

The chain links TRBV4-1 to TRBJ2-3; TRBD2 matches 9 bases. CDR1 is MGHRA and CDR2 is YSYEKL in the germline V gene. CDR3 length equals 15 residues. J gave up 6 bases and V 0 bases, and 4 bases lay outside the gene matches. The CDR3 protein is CASSQDGLAGDTQYF. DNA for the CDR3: TGCGCCAGCAGCCAAGATGGGCTAGCGGGGGATACGCAGTATTTT.

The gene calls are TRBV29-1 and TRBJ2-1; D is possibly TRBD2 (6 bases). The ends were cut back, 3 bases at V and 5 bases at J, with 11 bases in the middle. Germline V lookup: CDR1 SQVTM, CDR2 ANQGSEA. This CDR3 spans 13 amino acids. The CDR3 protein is CSVDRGGNNEQFF. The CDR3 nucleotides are TGCAGCGTTGATCGAGGAGGGAACAATGAGCAGTTCTTC.

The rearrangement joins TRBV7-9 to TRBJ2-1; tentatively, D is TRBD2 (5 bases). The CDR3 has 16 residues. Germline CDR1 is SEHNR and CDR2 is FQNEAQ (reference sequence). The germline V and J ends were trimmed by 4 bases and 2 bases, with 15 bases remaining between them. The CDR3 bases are TGTGCCAGCAGCTCCGGTGGGAGTAGGGCCTACAATGAGCAGTTCTTC. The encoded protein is CASSSGGSRAYNEQFF.

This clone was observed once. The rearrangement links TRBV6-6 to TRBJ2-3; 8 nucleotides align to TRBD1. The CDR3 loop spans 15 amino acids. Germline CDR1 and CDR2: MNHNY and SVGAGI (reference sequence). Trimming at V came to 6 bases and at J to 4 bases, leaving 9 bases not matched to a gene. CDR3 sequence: CASRAGTGPPDTQYF. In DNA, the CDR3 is TGTGCCAGCAGGGCTGGGACAGGTCCCCCAGATACGCAGTATTTT.

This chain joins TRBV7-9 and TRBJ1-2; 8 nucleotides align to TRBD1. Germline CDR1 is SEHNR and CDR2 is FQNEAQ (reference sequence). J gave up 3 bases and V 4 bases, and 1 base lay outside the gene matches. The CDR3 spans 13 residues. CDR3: CASSSDRDYGYTF. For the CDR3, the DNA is TGTGCCAGCAGCTCGGACAGGGACTATGGCTACACCTTC.

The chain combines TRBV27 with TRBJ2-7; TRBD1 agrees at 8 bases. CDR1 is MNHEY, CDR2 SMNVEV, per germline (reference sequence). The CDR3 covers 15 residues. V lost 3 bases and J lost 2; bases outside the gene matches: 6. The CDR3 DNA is TGTGCCAGCAGTTTTCAGGGGGCGCGGACCTACGAGCAGTACTTC. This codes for CASSFQGARTYEQYF.

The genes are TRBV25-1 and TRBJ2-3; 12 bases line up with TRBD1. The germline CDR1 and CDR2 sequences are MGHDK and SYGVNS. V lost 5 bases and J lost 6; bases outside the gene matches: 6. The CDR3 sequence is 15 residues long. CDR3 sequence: CASSFTGTGGDTQYF. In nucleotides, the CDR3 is TGTGCCAGCAGTTTCACCGGGACAGGGGGCGATACGCAGTATTTT. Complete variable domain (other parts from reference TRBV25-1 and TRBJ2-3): EADIYQTPRYLVIGTGKKITLECSQTMGHDKMYWYQQDPGMELHLIHYSYGVNSTEKGDLSSESTVSRIRTEHFPLTLESARPSHTSQYLCASSFTGTGGDTQYFGPGTRLTVL.

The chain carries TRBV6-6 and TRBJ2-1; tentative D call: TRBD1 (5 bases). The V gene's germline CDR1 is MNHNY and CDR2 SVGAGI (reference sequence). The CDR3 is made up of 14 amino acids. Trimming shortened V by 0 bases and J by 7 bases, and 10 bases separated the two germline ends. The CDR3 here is CASSYSDDRNEQFF. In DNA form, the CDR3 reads TGTGCCAGCAGTTACTCGGACGACAGAAATGAGCAGTTCTTC.

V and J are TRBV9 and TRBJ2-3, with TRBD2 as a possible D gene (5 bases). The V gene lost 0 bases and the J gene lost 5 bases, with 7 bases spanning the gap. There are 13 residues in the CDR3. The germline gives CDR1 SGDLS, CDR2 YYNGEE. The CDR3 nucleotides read TGTGCCAGCAGCGTAGGGGGAGAAGATACGCAGTATTTT. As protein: CASSVGGEDTQYF.

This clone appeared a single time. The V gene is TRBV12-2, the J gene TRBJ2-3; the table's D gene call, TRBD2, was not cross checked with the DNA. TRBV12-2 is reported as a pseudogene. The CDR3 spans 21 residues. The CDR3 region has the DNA TGTGCAAGTCGCCCATCCGAGGTAGAAATAGCGGGAAAAACTCGCACAGATACGCAGTATTTT. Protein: CASRPSEVEIAGKTRTDTQYF.

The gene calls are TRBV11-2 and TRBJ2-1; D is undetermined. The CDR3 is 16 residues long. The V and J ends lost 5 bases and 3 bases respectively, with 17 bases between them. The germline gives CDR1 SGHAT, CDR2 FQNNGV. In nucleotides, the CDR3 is TGTGCCAGCAGCGATCTGGCGACCGGGTTCTACAATGAGCAGTTCTTC. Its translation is CASSDLATGFYNEQFF.